The T cell receptor (beta chain) described here comes from a study of T cells in Graves' hyperthyroidism and ophthalmopathy. The wider study: Peripheral blood was taken when the disease was first diagnosed, before any treatment began.

TCR beta CDR3 sequences were amplified from RNA transcripts. The HTBI primer set drove a first-round RT-PCR of the TCR CDR3. TCRdb fed the multiplex PCR reads into MiXCR, producing one record per CDR3 protein. The sample holds 350,000 to 450,000 distinct CDR3 sequences, roughly 13% seen once. V was shortened by 7 bases and J by 0 bases, with 10 bases between the two germline ends. The CDR3 has 13 amino acids. Germline CDR1 SQVTM, CDR2 ANQGSEA. As concerns this clonotype: What it binds is not known.

General study results and limits: Ophthalmopathy stood apart from stable hyperthyroidism in a 13 V-J model. Ophthalmopathy, as predicted by the model, came a median around 6.7 months after the prediction.

Clinical symptoms, serum thyroxine and TRAb, thyroid ultrasound and orbital computed tomography were used for the diagnoses. The specimen sequenced was blood. The sequence was collected from a man aged 45-65 years with Graves' ophthalmopathy. The chain uses TRBV29-1 and TRBJ2-1; TRBD2 is a possible D gene (6 bases). This CDR3 is CSAGTPSYNEQFF. For the CDR3, the DNA is TGCAGCGCCGGGACTCCCTCCTACAATGAGCAGTTCTTC.